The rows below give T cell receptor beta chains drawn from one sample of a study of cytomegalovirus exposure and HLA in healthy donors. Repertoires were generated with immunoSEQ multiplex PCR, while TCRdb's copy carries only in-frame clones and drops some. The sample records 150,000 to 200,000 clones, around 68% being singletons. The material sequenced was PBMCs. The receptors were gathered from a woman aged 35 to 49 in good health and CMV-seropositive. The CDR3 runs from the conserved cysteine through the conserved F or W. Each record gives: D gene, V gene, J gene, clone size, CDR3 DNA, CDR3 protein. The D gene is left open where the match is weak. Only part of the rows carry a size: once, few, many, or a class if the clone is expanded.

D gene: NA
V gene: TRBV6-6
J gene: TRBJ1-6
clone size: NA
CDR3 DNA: TGTGCCAGCAGTTATTTGGGGCCAAATTCACCCCTCCACTTT
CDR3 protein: CASSYLGPNSPLHF

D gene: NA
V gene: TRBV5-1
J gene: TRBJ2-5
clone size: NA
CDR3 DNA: TGCGCCAGCAGCTTACCCAGGGAAGAGACCCAGTACTTC
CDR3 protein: CASSLPREETQYF

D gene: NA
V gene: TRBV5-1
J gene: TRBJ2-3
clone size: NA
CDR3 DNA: TGCGCCAGCAGCTTGCGGGGGACAGATACGCAGTATTTT
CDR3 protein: CASSLRGTDTQYF

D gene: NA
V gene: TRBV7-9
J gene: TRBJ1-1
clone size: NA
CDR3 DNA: TGTGCCAGCAGCCCGGGTGGGGGGAGGAACACTGAAGCTTTCTTT
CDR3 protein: CASSPGGGRNTEAFF

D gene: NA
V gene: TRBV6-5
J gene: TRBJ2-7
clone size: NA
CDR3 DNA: TGTGCCAGCAGTTGGCCCAGCGAGCAGTACTTC
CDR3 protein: CASSWPSEQYF

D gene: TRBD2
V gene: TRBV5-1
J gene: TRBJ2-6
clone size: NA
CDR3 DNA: TGCGCCAGCAGCCCTACCCTTAGCGGGGGGAACTCTGGGGCCAACGTCCTGACTTTC
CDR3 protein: CASSPTLSGGNSGANVLTF

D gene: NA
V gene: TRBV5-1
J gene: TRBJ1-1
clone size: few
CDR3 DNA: TGCGCCAGCAGCGACTCACGGGGGGACACTGAAGCTTTCTTT
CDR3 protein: CASSDSRGDTEAFF

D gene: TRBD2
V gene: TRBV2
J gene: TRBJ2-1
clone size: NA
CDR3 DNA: TGTGCCAGCAGTGCCGGGACTAGCGGGTACAATGAGCAGTTCTTC
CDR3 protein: CASSAGTSGYNEQFF

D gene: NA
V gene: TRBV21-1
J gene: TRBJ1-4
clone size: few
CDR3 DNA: TGTGCCAGCAGCCCCCTGAGGGGGGGGCCTAATGAAAAACTGTTTTTT
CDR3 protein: CASSPLRGGPNEKLFF

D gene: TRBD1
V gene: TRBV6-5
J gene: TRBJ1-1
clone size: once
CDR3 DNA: TGTGCCGGGTGGGACAGGGAGCGGGGTGAAGCTTTCTTT
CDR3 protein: CAGWDRERGEAFF

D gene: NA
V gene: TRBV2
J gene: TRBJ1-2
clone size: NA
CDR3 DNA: TGTGCCAGCAGCCTGGGATCCCGACAGGTCCCCTATGGCTACACCTTC
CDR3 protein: CASSLGSRQVPYGYTF

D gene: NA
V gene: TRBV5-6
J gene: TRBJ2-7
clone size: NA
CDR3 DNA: TGTGCCAGCAGCTTAGCGAGCTCCTACGAGCAGTACTTC
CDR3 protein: CASSLASSYEQYF

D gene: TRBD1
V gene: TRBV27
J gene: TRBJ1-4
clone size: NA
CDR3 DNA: TGTGCCAGCAAGGAGGCAGGGGGGTTTGAAAAACTGTTTTTT
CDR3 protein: CASKEAGGFEKLFF

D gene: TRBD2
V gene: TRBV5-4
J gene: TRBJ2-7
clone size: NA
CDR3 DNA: TGTGCCAGCAGCGACAGGCGAGCGGGAGGCCACGAGCAGTACTTC
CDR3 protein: CASSDRRAGGHEQYF

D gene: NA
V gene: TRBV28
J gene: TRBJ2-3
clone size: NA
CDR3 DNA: TGTGCCAGCAGCGCTGGAGGCAGGGGGGGCACAGATACGCAGTATTTT
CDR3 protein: CASSAGGRGGTDTQYF

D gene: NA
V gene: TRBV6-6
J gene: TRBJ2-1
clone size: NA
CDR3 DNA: TGTGCCACAATACAACAGGGTAGCTCCTACAATGAGCAGTTCTTC
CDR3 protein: CATIQQGSSYNEQFF

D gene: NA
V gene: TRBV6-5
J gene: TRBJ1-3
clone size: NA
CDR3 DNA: TGTGCCAGCAGTGAGGTCTCTGGAAACACCATATATTTT
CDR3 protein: CASSEVSGNTIYF

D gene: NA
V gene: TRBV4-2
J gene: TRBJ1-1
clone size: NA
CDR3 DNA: TGTGCCAGCAGCCAAGAGAAGGCAGGAGGTACTGAAGCTTTCTTT
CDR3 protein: CASSQEKAGGTEAFF

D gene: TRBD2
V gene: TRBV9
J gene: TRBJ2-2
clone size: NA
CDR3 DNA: TGTGCCAGCAGCGAGGGACTAGCGGGAGTAAAGACCGGGGAGCTGTTTTTT
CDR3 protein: CASSEGLAGVKTGELFF

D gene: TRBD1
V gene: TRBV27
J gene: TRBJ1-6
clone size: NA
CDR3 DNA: TGTGCCAGCAGTCGGGACAGGGGGGATTCACCCCTCCACTTT
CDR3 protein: CASSRDRGDSPLHF

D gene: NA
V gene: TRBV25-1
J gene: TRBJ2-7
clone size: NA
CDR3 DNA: TGTGCCAGCAGTGAGGCAGGGTCTCGGGTGCAGTACTTC
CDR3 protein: CASSEAGSRVQYF

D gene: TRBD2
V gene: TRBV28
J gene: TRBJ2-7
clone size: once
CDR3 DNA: TGTGCCAGCAGTTTAATGTCAGCGGGAGGGCCCGAGCAGTACTTC
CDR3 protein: CASSLMSAGGPEQYF

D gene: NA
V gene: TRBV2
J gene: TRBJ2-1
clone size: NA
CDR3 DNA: TGTGCCAGCAGTGTTTACAGGCTGACGGATGAGCAGTTCTTC
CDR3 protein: CASSVYRLTDEQFF

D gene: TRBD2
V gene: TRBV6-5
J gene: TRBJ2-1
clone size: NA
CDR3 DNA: TGTGCCAGCAGTTCCTATAGCGGGAAGCAGTTCTTC
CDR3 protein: CASSSYSGKQFF

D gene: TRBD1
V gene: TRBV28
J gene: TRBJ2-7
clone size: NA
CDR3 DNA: TGTGCCAGCAGTTTAATCCCCGGACAGGGGGGGTCCTACGAGCAGTACTTC
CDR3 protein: CASSLIPGQGGSYEQYF

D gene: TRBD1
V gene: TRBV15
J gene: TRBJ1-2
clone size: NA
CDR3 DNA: TGTGCCACCAGCGGCCACATTCAGGGGGCCCTTGGCTACACCTTC
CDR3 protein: CATSGHIQGALGYTF

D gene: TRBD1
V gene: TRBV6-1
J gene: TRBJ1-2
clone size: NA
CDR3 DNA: TGTGCCAGCACCCCCAGACAGGGAAGCGACTATGGCTACACCTTC
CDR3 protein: CASTPRQGSDYGYTF

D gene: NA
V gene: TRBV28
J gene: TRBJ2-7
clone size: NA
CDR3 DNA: TGTGCCAGCAGTCCCTACGGTACAGGGAGCGAGCAGTACTTC
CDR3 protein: CASSPYGTGSEQYF

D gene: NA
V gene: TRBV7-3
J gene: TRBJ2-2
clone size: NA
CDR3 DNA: TGTGCCAGCAGCCCCCTAGCAGGGGGACTGTCGTCGGCCATCACCGGGGAGCTGTTTTTT
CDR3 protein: CASSPLAGGLSSAITGELFF

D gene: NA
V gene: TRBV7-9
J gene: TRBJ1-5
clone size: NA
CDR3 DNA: TGTGCCAGCAGCGCTAACCCGAATCAGCCCCAGCATTTT
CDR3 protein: CASSANPNQPQHF

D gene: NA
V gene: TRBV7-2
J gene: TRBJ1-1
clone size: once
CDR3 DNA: TGTGCCAGCAGCTTAGGCGCAGGGCTCACTGAAGCTTTCTTT
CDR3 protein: CASSLGAGLTEAFF

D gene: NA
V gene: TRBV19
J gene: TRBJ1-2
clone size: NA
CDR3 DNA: TGTGCCAGTAGTGGACGGAGTCGAGTGGACTATGGCTACCCCTTC
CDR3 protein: CASSGRSRVDYGYPF

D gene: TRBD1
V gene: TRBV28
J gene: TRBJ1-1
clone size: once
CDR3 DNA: TGTGCCAGCAGTCCCGCGGACAGGGATGTCCCTGAAGCTTTCTTT
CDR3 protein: CASSPADRDVPEAFF

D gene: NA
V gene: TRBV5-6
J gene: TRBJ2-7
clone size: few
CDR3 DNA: TGTGCCAGCAGCTTGCTACTAGCCTCGAACTACGAGCAGTACTTC
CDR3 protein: CASSLLLASNYEQYF

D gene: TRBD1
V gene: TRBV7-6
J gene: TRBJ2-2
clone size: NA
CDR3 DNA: TGTGCCAGCAGCCCACTACAGGGGGCGTTAACCGGGGAGCTGTTTTTT
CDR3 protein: CASSPLQGALTGELFF

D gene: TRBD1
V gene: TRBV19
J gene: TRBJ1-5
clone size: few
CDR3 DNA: TGTGCCAGTTGTACAGGGGACAGCAATCAGCCCCAGCATTTT
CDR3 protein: CASCTGDSNQPQHF

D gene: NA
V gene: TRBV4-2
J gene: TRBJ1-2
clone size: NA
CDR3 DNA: TGTGCCAGCAGCCAAGATCAGTCGAACTATGGCTACACCTTC
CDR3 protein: CASSQDQSNYGYTF

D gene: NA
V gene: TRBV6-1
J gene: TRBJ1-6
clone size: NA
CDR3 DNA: TGTGCCAGCACCCTAACGACCCCTGCGGATTCACCCCTCCACTTT
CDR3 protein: CASTLTTPADSPLHF

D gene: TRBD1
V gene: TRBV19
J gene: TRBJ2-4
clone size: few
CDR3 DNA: TGTGCCAGTAGTGCCCGACAGGGGTTCAAAAACATTCAGTACTTC
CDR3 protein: CASSARQGFKNIQYF

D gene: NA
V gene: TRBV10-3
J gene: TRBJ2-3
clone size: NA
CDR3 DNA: TGTGCCTCCTGGACACCTGATACGCAGTATTTT
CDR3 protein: CASWTPDTQYF

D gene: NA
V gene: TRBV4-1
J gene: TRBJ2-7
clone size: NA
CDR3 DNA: TGCGCCAGCAGCCAAACGGGGGAGGCGCGGTACTTC
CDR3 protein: CASSQTGEARYF

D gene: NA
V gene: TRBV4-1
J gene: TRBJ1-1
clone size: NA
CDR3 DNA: TGCGCCAGCAGCCAAGAGGACTACTCCGGTATTATTGAAGCTTTCTTT
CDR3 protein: CASSQEDYSGIIEAFF

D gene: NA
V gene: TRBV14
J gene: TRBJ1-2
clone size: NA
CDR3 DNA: TGTGCCAGCAGCCCAAATTGGCCATATGGCTACACCTTC
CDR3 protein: CASSPNWPYGYTF

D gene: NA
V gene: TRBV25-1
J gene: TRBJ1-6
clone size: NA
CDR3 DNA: TGTGCCAGTACGAGTTCAGGTTCCCATAATTCACCCCTCCACTTT
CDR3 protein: CASTSSGSHNSPLHF

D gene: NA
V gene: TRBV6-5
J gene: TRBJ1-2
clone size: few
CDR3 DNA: TGTGCCAGCAGCTCACCGGGAAAGTTTTATGGCTACACCTTC
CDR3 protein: CASSSPGKFYGYTF

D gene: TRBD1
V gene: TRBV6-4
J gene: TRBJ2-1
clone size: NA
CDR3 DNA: TGTGCCAGCAGTGACTCGACCGGTCCAGGGGGTCGCAATGAGCAGTTCTTC
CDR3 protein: CASSDSTGPGGRNEQFF

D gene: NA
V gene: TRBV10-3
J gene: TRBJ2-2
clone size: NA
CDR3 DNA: TGTGCCATCAGTGGGGAGACGGGGAACACCGGGGAGCTGTTTTTT
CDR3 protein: CAISGETGNTGELFF

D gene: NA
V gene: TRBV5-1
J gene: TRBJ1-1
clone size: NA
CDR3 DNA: TGCGCCAGCAGCTTGGAGGTGGGAGTGAGCACTGAAGCTTTCTTT
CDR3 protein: CASSLEVGVSTEAFF

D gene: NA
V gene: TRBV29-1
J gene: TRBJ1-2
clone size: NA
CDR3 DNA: TGCAGCGTTGAAGATCGCTCCAGGACACTTAAGGGCTACCCCTTC
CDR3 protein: CSVEDRSRTLKGYPF

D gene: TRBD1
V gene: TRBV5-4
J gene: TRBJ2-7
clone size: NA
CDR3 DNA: TGTGCCAGCAGCTTGGGACAGGGCTCCTACGAGCAGTACTTC
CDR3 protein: CASSLGQGSYEQYF

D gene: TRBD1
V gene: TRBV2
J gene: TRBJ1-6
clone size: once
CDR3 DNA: TGTGCCAGCAGTGGTAACAGGGGGCTGGGAAATTCACCCCTCCACTTT
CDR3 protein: CASSGNRGLGNSPLHF

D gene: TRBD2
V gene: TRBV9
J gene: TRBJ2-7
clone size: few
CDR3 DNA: TGTGCCAGCAGCGATAGCGGGGGGGCGGGCGAGCAGTACTTC
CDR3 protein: CASSDSGGAGEQYF

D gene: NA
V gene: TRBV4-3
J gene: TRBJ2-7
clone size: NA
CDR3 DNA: TGCGCCAGCAGCCAAGATGGGGGCAGGGCCTACGAGCAGTACTTC
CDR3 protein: CASSQDGGRAYEQYF

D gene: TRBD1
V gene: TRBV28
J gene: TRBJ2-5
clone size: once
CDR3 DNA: TGTGCCAGCAGGGACAGGGGGCGTCCAGAGACCCAGTACTTC
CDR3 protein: CASRDRGRPETQYF

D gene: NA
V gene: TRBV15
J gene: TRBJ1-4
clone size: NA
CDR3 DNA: TGTGCCACCACCGCATTAACAGGGACTAATGAAAAACTGTTTTTT
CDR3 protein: CATTALTGTNEKLFF

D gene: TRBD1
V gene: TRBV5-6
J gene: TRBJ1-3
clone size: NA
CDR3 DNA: TGTGCCAGCAGCTTGACGGGACAGGGCTCTGGAAACACCATATATTTT
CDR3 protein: CASSLTGQGSGNTIYF

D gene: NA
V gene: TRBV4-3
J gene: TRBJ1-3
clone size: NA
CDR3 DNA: TGCGCCAGCAGCCAAGACGGGGGGGGTTTTTCTGGAAACACCATATATTTT
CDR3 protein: CASSQDGGGFSGNTIYF

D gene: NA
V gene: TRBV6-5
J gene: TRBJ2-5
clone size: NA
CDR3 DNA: TGTGCCAGCAGTTACCCTACAGGGAAGGAGCAGTACTTC
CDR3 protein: CASSYPTGKEQYF